The 29 T cell receptor beta chains below all came from one sample that was sequenced in a study of blood T cells in healthy people across ages. A second PCR of about 6 to 12 cycles used a sample-barcoded 5' primer and a J-beta primer mix. Via MiXCR, TCRdb re-called the 5' RACE reads, giving one row per CDR3 protein. The sample includes 450,000 to 600,000 distinct CDR3 sequences, roughly a quarter of them seen just once. This same sample was also taken into another study, of T cells of mothers and their children.

Sequencing was carried out using blood. The receptors come from a boy aged 2 to 9 in good health.

The CDR3 nucleotides read TGTGCCAGCAGCTCTAGACAGCCGAACAATGAGCAGTTCTTC. Amino acid sequence: CASSSRQPNNEQFF. The chain recombines TRBV7-9 with TRBJ2-1; possibly TRBD1 for D (5 bases). CDR1 and CDR2 from the germline V gene are SEHNR and FQNEAQ (reference sequence). This CDR3 spans 14 amino acids. The V and J ends lost 4 bases and 5 bases respectively, with 12 bases between them.

This clonotype was observed a few times. This chain connects TRBV4-1 to TRBJ2-1, with a tentative D call TRBD1 (6 bases). The CDR3 runs 14 residues. The ends were cut back, 2 bases at V and 4 bases at J, with 9 bases in the middle. The germline V gene has CDR1 MGHRA and CDR2 YSYEKL. The CDR3 loop reads CASSQLDSYNEQFF. The CDR3 bases are TGCGCCAGCAGCCAATTGGACAGTTACAATGAGCAGTTCTTC.

This clonotype was detected a few times. This sequence joins TRBV3-1 and TRBJ2-5, with TRBD2 identical over 7 bases. Germline-derived CDR1 and CDR2 are LGHDT and YNNKEL (reference sequence). The CDR3 consists of 14 residues. The V segment lost 5 bases and the J segment 5 bases; nucleotides outside the gene matches: 8. This CDR3 reads CASSYRLAAETQYF. CDR3 DNA: TGTGCCAGCAGCTACCGACTAGCAGCCGAGACCCAGTACTTC.

In its sample, this clonotype was seen a few times. The chain has TRBV3-1 and TRBJ2-7; TRBD1 might be the D (5 bases). Germline V CDR1 and CDR2: LGHDT, YNNKEL (reference sequence). This CDR3 has 12 residues. V was shortened by 0 bases and J by 10 bases, with 10 bases between the two germline ends. CDR3 DNA sequence: TGTGCCAGCAGCCAAGAGTTAGACAGTCAGTACTTC. Protein product: CASSQELDSQYF.

This chain connects TRBV7-2 to TRBJ2-7, with a weak D call TRBD1 (5 bases). The ends were cut back, 1 base at V and 4 bases at J, with 14 bases in the middle. The CDR3 runs 15 residues. Germline V gene lookup returns CDR1 SGHTA and CDR2 FQGNSA. In DNA, the CDR3 is TGTGCCAGCAGCTTAGATCGCAGGGTGGGGTACGAGCAGTACTTC. Its translation is CASSLDRRVGYEQYF.

The chain uses TRBV3-1 and TRBJ2-3, with 8 nucleotides matching TRBD2. Per the germline V gene, CDR1 is LGHDT and CDR2 is YNNKEL (reference sequence). With 4 bases clipped from V and 5 bases from J, the junction kept 8 bases outside the gene matches. This CDR3 is built from 15 residues. In DNA, the CDR3 is TGTGCCAGCAGCCTAGCGGGACCATCAGGAGATACGCAGTATTTT. This encodes CASSLAGPSGDTQYF.

This clonotype came up a few times. V and J are TRBV12-3 or TRBV12-4 and TRBJ2-7, with TRBD1 matching over 10 bases. This CDR3 is 15 amino acids long. Losses at the gene ends were 1 base for V and 3 bases for J; bases not matched to a gene: 3. CDR3 DNA sequence: TGTGCCAGCAGTTTAGAGGGACAGGGGTTCTACGAGCAGTACTTC. Amino acid sequence: CASSLEGQGFYEQYF.

The rearrangement links TRBV12-3 or TRBV12-4 to TRBJ2-3; D is unresolved. This CDR3 is built from 13 residues. V was trimmed by 3 bases and J by 6 bases, leaving 10 bases between them. The CDR3 DNA sequence: TGTGCCAGCAGTTTCCCGGTCCCGGATACGCAGTATTTT. This translates into CASSFPVPDTQYF.

This chain joins TRBV20-1 and TRBJ2-5; D remains ambiguous. CDR3 length equals 13 residues. The germline V gene has CDR1 DFQATT and CDR2 SNEGSKA (reference sequence). V was cut by 1 base and J by 5 bases, with 11 bases left in between. The DNA for the CDR3 is TGCAGTGCTAGAGCCGAGATAGGGGAGACCCAGTACTTC. Its translation: CSARAEIGETQYF.

The genes are TRBV13 and TRBJ2-3; no reliable D call. Per the germline V gene, CDR1 is PRHDT and CDR2 is FYEKMQ (reference sequence). There are 17 residues in the CDR3. Trimming took off 0 bases at V and 6 bases at J, with 19 bases between the two ends. In nucleotides, the CDR3 is TGTGCCAGCAGCTTAGGCCTGGTGCAGGTTCAGACCGATACGCAGTATTTT. This gives the protein CASSLGLVQVQTDTQYF.

The chain is built from TRBV29-1 and TRBJ2-1; no clear D. The V end was cut by 4 bases, the J end by 5 bases, with 6 bases between. Germline V lookup: CDR1 SQVTM, CDR2 ANQGSEA. This CDR3 is built from 11 residues. The CDR3 reads CSVGKDNEQFF. The CDR3 DNA follows: TGCAGCGTTGGAAAGGACAATGAGCAGTTCTTC.

The chain couples TRBV10-1 to TRBJ2-3; 7 positions agree with TRBD2. V gave up 4 bases and J gave up 6 bases; unmatched junction bases: 16. Germline lookup yields CDR1 WNHNN and CDR2 SYGVQD (reference sequence). This CDR3 has 17 residues. The CDR3 region is CASSGPERDGVWDTQYF. In DNA form, the CDR3 reads TGCGCCAGCAGTGGTCCCGAGCGGGACGGGGTGTGGGATACGCAGTATTTT.

This clonotype was observed a few times. CDR3: CASSPGTEYNEQFF. In DNA form, the CDR3 reads TGTGCCAGCAGCCCTGGGACAGAGTACAATGAGCAGTTCTTC. The V and J genes are TRBV7-2 and TRBJ2-1; 7 bases match TRBD1. This CDR3 spans 14 amino acids. The germline CDR1 and CDR2 sequences are SGHTA and FQGNSA. V lost 5 bases and J lost 4; bases outside the gene matches: 5.

The chain carries TRBV12-3 or TRBV12-4 and TRBJ1-2; 10 nucleotides line up with TRBD1. The CDR3 has 14 amino acids. With V trimmed by 6 bases and J by 5 bases, 6 bases remained unmatched. CDR3 DNA sequence: TGTGCCAGCAGAAACCCGGGACAGGGGTATGGCTACACCTTC. Its translation: CASRNPGQGYGYTF.

The sample holds a few counts of this clonotype. The gene calls are TRBV10-2 and TRBJ1-4; D is undetermined. Germline lookup yields CDR1 WSHSY and CDR2 SAAADI. Trimming removed 8 bases at V and 5 bases at J, with 6 bases between. CDR3 length: 11 residues. CDR3 sequence (DNA): TGCGCCAGCGGCAAAAATGAAAAACTGTTTTTT. It yields the protein CASGKNEKLFF.

This clonotype was seen only a few times. The CDR3 DNA reads TGCAGTGCTAGGGAGTCTTCTCCCTACGAGCAGTACTTC. This translates into CSARESSPYEQYF. The V and J genes are TRBV20-1 and TRBJ2-5; the D is unclear. The DNA end lines up better with TRBJ2-7; the J call may be wrong. Germline V gene data show CDR1 as DFQATT and CDR2 as SNEGSKA (reference sequence). The CDR3 sequence is 13 residues long.

The chain carries TRBV20-1 and TRBJ1-6; no reliable D call. Germline loops: CDR1 DFQATT, CDR2 SNEGSKA (reference sequence). The CDR3 is 14 residues long. Trimming removed 0 bases from V and 8 bases from J, with 11 bases in between. CDR3 protein: CSARETQYYSPLHF. For the CDR3, the DNA is TGCAGTGCTAGAGAAACACAGTACTATTCACCCCTCCACTTT.

The J gene is TRBJ2-3, the V gene TRBV11-3; 13 nucleotides agree with TRBD2. The CDR3 covers 16 residues. Germline assignment: CDR1 SGHNT and CDR2 YENEEA. With 5 bases clipped from V and 2 bases from J, the junction kept 4 bases outside the gene matches. The CDR3 DNA is TGTGCCAGCAGCCTGGGACTAGCGGGAAACACAGATACGCAGTATTTT. As protein: CASSLGLAGNTDTQYF.

This clonotype has only one observation. This chain connects TRBV25-1 to TRBJ2-3; D is possibly TRBD2 (6 bases). Germline CDR1 and CDR2: MGHDK and SYGVNS. V was clipped by 5 bases and J by 0 bases, with 12 bases between them. This CDR3 is built from 15 residues. The CDR3, as DNA: TGTGCCAGCAGTTGGACTATATCTAGCACAGATACGCAGTATTTT. It is translated as CASSWTISSTDTQYF.

CDR3 nucleotide sequence: TGTGCCAGCAGCACCCCCTTAGGAGGGGGAACAGATACGCAGTATTTT. This sequence encodes CASSTPLGGGTDTQYF. The chain uses TRBV21-1 and TRBJ2-3; no DNA check was done on the table's D call, TRBD1. TRBV21-1 is given as a pseudogene. This CDR3 has 16 amino acids.

Comment on this clonotype: Germline is not matched at one junction end, which may reflect a read error. The chain recombines TRBV7-7 with TRBJ1-3, with D perhaps matching TRBD1 (6 bases). CDR3 length equals 15 residues. Germline values: CDR1 SSHAT, CDR2 FNYEAQ (reference sequence). CDR3 sequence: CASSLDAGAGNTMYF. Written as DNA, the CDR3 is TGTGCTAGCAGCTTAGATGCAGGGGCTGGAAACACCATGTATTTT. The variable domain in full, with the rest retrieved from reference TRBV7-7 and TRBJ1-3, is GAGVSQSPRYKVTKRGQDVTLRCDPISSHATLYWYQQALGQGPEFLTYFNYEAQPDKSGLPSDRFSAERPEGSISTLTIQRTEQRDSAMYRCASSLDAGAGNTMYFGEGSWLTVV.

The genes are TRBV20-1 and TRBJ2-1; tentatively, D is TRBD2 (6 bases). Germline V CDR1 and CDR2: DFQATT, SNEGSKA (reference sequence). Trimming took off 3 bases at V and 2 bases at J, with 11 bases between the two ends. CDR3 size: 14 residues. CDR3 amino acids: CSASTGVAYNEQFF. For the CDR3, the DNA is TGCAGTGCTAGTACGGGAGTCGCCTACAATGAGCAGTTCTTC.

This sequence joins TRBV4-3 and TRBJ1-6; D is perhaps TRBD1 (5 bases). This CDR3 contains 14 residues. Per the germline V gene, CDR1 is LGHNA and CDR2 is YSLEER. The V end was cut by 1 base, the J end by 9 bases, with 10 bases between. CDR3: CASSQGRGASPLHF. The CDR3 DNA sequence: TGCGCCAGCAGCCAAGGGAGGGGTGCTTCACCCCTCCACTTT.

This chain connects TRBV20-1 to TRBJ2-5; 7 nucleotides line up with TRBD2. The V gene end was trimmed by 0 bases and the J gene end by 1 base; junction bases not matched to a gene: 5. This CDR3 contains 15 residues. Germline lookup yields CDR1 DFQATT and CDR2 SNEGSKA (reference sequence). DNA of the CDR3: TGCAGTGCTAGAGAGGGGGGGAGGGCCCAAGAGACCCAGTACTTC. Protein sequence: CSAREGGRAQETQYF.

The chain links TRBV30 to TRBJ1-5; perhaps TRBD1 as D (5 bases). From germline, CDR1 is GTSNPN and CDR2 SVGIG (reference sequence). The CDR3 covers 13 residues. Trimming removed 4 bases at V and 2 bases at J, with 9 bases between. This chain's CDR3 is CAWTGGGNQPQHF. The CDR3 nucleotides are TGTGCCTGGACGGGGGGGGGCAATCAGCCCCAGCATTTT.

The CDR3 nucleotides read TGCAGCGTTCGGGCAGGGGCCGCGGCTAATGAAAAACTGTTTTTT. This sequence encodes CSVRAGAAANEKLFF. V is TRBV29-1 and J is TRBJ1-4; possible D gene TRBD1, 6 bases. CDR1 is SQVTM and CDR2 is ANQGSEA in the germline V gene. The CDR3 consists of 15 residues. V lost 5 bases to trimming and J lost 3 bases, with 16 bases between them.

V is TRBV7-2 and J is TRBJ1-2; D unclear. Trimming stripped 5 bases from V and 5 bases from J, with 12 bases between. The germline CDR1 and CDR2 sequences are SGHTA and FQGNSA. There are 13 residues in the CDR3. CDR3 DNA sequence: TGTGCCAGCAGCCCCGGTGAAACTTATGGCTACACCTTC. Translated, it gives CASSPGETYGYTF. The full variable domain, with the rest looked up from reference TRBV7-2 and TRBJ1-2, is GAGVSQSPSNKVTEKGKDVELRCDPISGHTALYWYRQSLGQGLEFLIYFQGNSAPDKSGLPSDRFSAERTGGSVSTLTIQRTQQEDSAVYLCASSPGETYGYTFGSGTRLTVV.

This clonotype was seen more than once but under ten times. The rearrangement joins TRBV29-1 to TRBJ1-3; the D is unclear. Deletions cut 5 bases from V and 5 bases from J, with 10 bases between. Germline CDR1 and CDR2: SQVTM and ANQGSEA. The CDR3 is 12 amino acids. CDR3 DNA sequence: TGCAGCGTTTCAAGAGGGAGAAACACCATATATTTT. It codes for CSVSRGRNTIYF.

This chain joins TRBV6-5 and TRBJ2-5; 9 bases line up with TRBD1. The J call is in doubt because the DNA end fits TRBJ2-7 better. Germline V gene data show CDR1 as MNHEY and CDR2 as SVGAGI. This CDR3 comprises 16 residues. The CDR3 reads CASSYDSGQGAYEQYF. CDR3 sequence (DNA): TGTGCCAGCAGTTACGACTCGGGACAGGGCGCCTACGAGCAGTACTTC.